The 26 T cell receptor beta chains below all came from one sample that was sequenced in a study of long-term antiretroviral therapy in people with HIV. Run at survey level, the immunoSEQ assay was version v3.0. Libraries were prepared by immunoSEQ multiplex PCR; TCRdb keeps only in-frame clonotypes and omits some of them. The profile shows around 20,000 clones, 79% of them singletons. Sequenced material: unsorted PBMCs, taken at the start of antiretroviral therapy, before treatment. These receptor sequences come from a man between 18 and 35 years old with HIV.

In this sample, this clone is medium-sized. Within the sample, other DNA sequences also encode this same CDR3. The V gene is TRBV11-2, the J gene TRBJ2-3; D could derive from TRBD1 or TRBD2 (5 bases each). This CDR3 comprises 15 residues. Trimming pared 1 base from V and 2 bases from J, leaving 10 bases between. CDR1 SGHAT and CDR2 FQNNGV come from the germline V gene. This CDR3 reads CASSLVGTITDTQYF. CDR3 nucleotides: TGTGCCAGCAGCTTAGTTGGGACCATCACAGATACGCAGTATTTT.

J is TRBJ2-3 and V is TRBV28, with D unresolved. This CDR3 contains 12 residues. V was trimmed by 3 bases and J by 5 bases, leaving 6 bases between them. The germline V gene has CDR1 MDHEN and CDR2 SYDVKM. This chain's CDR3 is CASSLERDTQYF. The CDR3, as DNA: TGTGCCAGCAGTTTGGAGCGAGATACGCAGTATTTT.

CDR3 in DNA: TGTGCCAGCAGTTACATGGGAAGGACCTACAATGAGCAGTTCTTC. The encoded protein is CASSYMGRTYNEQFF. J is TRBJ2-1 and V is TRBV27; no firm D call. Trimming stripped 4 bases from V and 2 bases from J, with 12 bases between. The CDR3 totals 15 residues. Germline CDR1 reads MNHEY; CDR2 reads SMNVEV (reference sequence).

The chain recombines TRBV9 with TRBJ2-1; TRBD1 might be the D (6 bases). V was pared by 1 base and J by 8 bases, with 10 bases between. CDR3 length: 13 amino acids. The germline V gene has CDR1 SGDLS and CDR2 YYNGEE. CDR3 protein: CASSVTGIDEQFF. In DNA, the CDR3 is TGTGCCAGCAGCGTAACAGGGATAGATGAGCAGTTCTTC.

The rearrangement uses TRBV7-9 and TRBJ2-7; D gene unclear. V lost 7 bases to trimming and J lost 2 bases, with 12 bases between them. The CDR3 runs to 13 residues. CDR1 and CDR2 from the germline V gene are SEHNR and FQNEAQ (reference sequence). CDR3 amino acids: CASNTEYPYEQYF. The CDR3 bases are TGTGCCAGCAATACAGAATATCCCTACGAGCAGTACTTC.

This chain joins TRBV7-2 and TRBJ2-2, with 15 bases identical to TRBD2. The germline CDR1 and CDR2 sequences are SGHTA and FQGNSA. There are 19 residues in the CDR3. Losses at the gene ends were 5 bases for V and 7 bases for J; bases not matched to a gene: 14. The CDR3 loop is CASSQRGLAGGPVSGELFF. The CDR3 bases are TGTGCCAGCAGCCAGCGAGGACTAGCGGGAGGGCCCGTAAGCGGGGAGCTGTTTTTT.

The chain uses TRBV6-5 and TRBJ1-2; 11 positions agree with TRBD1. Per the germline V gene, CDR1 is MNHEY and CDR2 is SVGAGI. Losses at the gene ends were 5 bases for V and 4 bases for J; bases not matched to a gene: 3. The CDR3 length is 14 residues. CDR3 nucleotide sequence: TGTGCCAGCAGTCTCGGGACAGGGGGCTATGGCTACACCTTC. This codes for CASSLGTGGYGYTF.

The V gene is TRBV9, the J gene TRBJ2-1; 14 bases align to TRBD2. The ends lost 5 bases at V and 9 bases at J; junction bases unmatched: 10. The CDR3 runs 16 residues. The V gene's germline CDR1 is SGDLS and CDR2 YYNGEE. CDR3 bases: TGTGCCAGCAGGGCCGGGACTAGCGGGAGCACGGCTGAGCAGTTCTTC. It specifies CASRAGTSGSTAEQFF.

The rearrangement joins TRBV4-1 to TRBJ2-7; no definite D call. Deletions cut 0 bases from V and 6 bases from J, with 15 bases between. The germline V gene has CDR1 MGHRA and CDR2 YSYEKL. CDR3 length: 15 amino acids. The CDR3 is CASSQDPNWVVEQYF. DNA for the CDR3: TGCGCCAGCAGCCAAGATCCTAACTGGGTAGTCGAGCAGTACTTC.

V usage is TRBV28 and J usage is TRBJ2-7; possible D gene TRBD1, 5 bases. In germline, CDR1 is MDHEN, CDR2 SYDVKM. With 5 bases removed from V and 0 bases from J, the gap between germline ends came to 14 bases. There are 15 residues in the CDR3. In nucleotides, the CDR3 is TGTGCCAGCAGTCTAGAGCAGGGCTCCTCCTACGAGCAGTACTTC. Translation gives CASSLEQGSSYEQYF.

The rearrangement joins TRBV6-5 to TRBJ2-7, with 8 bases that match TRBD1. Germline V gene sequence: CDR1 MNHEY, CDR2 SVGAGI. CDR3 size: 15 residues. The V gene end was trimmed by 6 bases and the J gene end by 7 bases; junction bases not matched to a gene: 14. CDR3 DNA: TGTGCCAGCAGGTCATCCGGGACAGGCACTGAGGAGCAGTACTTC. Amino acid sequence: CASRSSGTGTEEQYF.

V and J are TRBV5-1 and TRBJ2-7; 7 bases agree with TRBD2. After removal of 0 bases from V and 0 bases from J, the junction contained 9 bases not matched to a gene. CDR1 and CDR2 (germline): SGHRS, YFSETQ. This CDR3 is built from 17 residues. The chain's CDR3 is CASSLAFRGSSSYEQYF. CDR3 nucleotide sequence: TGCGCCAGCAGCTTGGCCTTCCGCGGGAGTAGCTCCTACGAGCAGTACTTC.

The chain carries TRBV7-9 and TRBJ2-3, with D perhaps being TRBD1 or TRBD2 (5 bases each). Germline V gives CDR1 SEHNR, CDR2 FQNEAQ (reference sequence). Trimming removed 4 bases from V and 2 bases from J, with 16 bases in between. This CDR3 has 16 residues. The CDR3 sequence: CASSWPRGLDTDTQYF. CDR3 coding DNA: TGTGCCAGCAGCTGGCCGAGGGGTTTAGACACAGATACGCAGTATTTT.

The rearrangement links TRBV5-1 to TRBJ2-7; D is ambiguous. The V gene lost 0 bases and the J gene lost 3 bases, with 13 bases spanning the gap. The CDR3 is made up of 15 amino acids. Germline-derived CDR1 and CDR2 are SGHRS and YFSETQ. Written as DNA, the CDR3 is TGCGCCAGCAGCTTGGCCGCACAGCCGCACTACGAGCAGTACTTC. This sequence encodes CASSLAAQPHYEQYF.

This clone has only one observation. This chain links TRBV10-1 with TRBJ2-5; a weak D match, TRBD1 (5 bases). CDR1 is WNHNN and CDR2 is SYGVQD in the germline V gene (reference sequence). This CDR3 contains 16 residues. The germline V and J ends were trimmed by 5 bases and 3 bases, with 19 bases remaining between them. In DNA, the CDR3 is TGCGCCAGCAGTATTAAGGGGTACGTAGAGGAAGAGACCCAGTACTTC. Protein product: CASSIKGYVEEETQYF.

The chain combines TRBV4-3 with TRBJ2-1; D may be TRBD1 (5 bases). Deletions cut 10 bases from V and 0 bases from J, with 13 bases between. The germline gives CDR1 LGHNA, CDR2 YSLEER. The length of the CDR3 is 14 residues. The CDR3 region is CATRQTTSYNEQFF. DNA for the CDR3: TGCGCCACCCGACAGACAACCTCCTACAATGAGCAGTTCTTC.

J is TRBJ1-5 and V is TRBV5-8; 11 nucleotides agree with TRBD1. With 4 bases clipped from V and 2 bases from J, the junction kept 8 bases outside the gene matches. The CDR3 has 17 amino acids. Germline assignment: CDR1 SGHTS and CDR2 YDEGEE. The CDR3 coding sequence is TGTGCCAGCAGCCCACACCCGGGACAGGGGGGCAATCAGCCCCAGCATTTT. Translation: CASSPHPGQGGNQPQHF. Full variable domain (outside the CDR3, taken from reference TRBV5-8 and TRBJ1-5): EAGVTQSPTHLIKTRGQQATLRCSPISGHTSVYWYQQALGLGLQFLLWYDEGEERNRGNFPPRFSGRQFPNYSSELNVNALELEDSALYLCASSPHPGQGGNQPQHFGDGTRLSIL.

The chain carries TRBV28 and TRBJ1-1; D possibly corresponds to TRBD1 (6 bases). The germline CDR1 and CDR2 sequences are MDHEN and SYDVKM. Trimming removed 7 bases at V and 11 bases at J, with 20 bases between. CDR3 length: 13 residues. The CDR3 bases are TGTGCCAGCACTGCAGGGGACGCGGGTTTGGCTTTCTTT. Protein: CASTAGDAGLAFF.

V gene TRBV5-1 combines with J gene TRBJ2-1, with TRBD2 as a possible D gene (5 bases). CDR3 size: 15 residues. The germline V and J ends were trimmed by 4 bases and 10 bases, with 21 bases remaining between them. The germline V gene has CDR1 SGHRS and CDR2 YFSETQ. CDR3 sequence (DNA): TGCGCCAGCAGCCCTCTGACTAAGTCGGTTTTGGAGCAGTTCTTC. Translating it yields CASSPLTKSVLEQFF.

The CDR3 sequence is CASSLGGIEKLFF. DNA of the CDR3: TGTGCCAGCAGTTTGGGAGGGATTGAAAAACTGTTTTTT. J is TRBJ1-4 and V is TRBV28; D is uncertain. Trimming stripped 3 bases from V and 7 bases from J, with 9 bases between. Germline loops: CDR1 MDHEN, CDR2 SYDVKM. The CDR3 sequence is 13 residues long.

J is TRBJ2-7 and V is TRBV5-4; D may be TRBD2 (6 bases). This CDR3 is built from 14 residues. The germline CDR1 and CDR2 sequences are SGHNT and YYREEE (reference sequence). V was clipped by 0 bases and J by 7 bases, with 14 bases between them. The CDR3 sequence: CASSLGLDDGEQYF. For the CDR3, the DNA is TGTGCCAGCAGCTTGGGACTAGACGATGGGGAGCAGTACTTC.

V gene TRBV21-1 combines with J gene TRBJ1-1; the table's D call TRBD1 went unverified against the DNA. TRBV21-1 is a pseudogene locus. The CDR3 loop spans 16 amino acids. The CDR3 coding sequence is TGTGCCAGCAGCAACAAGCAGGGCAGAAGGAACACTGAAGCTTTCTTT. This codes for CASSNKQGRRNTEAFF.

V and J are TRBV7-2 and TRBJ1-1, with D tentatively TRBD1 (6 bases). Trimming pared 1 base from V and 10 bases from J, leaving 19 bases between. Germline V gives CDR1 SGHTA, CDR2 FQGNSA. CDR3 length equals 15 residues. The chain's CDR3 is CASSLVSGQGGRAFF. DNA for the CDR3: TGTGCCAGCAGCTTAGTGTCGGGGCAAGGGGGAAGAGCTTTCTTT.

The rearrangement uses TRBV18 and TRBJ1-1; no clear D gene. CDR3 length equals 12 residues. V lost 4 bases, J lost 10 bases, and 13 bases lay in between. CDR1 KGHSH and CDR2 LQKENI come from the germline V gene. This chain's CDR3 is CASSQKEGIAFF. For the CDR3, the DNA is TGTGCCAGCTCACAAAAGGAAGGTATAGCTTTCTTT. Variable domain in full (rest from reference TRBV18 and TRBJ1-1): NAGVMQNPRHLVRRRGQEARLRCSPMKGHSHVYWYRQLPEEGLKFMVYLQKENIIDESGMPKERFSAEFPKEGPSILRIQQVVRGDSAAYFCASSQKEGIAFFGQGTRLTVV.

The CDR3 spells CASSFNRGQGDGYTF. CDR3 nucleotides: TGTGCCAGCAGCTTCAACAGGGGGCAGGGGGATGGCTACACCTTC. This chain links TRBV5-4 with TRBJ1-2; 9 nucleotides agree with TRBD1. The V gene's germline CDR1 is SGHNT and CDR2 YYREEE (reference sequence). The CDR3 is made up of 15 amino acids. Losses at the gene ends were 2 bases for V and 6 bases for J; bases not matched to a gene: 8.

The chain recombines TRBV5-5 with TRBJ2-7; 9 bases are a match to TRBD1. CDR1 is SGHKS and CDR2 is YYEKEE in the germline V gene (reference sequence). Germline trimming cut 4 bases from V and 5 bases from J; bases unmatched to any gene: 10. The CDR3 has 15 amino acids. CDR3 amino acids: CASSHRGHYPDEQYF. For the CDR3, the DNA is TGTGCCAGCAGCCACAGGGGGCACTATCCCGACGAGCAGTACTTC.